These T cell receptor beta chains were read from a single sample in a study of T cell responses to AZD1222 COVID-19 vaccine. Clones were sequenced by immunoSEQ multiplex PCR, and TCRdb holds only the in-frame ones, with some missing. This table holds 90,000 to 120,000 clones, around 91% found once. The source was peripheral blood, collected on day 0 of AZD1222 vaccination. The receptors derive from an adult in good health. The CDR3 runs from the conserved cysteine through the conserved F or W. The order of the fields is clone size, V gene, J gene, D gene, CDR3 protein, CDR3 DNA. A D gene is named only where the DNA matches it firmly. The listing skips clone size in some rows; elsewhere it reads once, few, many or a size class.

abundance: NA; v_gene: TRBV7-6; j_gene: TRBJ2-5; d_gene: NA; CDR3aa: CASTPGPQGETQYF; CDR3nt: TGTGCCAGCACGCCGGGACCCCAGGGGGAGACCCAGTACTTC
abundance: few; v_gene: TRBV2; j_gene: TRBJ2-5; d_gene: NA; CDR3aa: CASSEDREETQYF; CDR3nt: TGTGCCAGCAGTGAGGACAGAGAAGAGACCCAGTACTTC
abundance: NA; v_gene: TRBV4-3; j_gene: TRBJ1-3; d_gene: NA; CDR3aa: CASSQERGGNTIYF; CDR3nt: TGCGCCAGCAGCCAAGAGAGGGGGGGAAACACCATATATTTT
abundance: NA; v_gene: TRBV7-2; j_gene: TRBJ2-3; d_gene: TRBD1; CDR3aa: CASSLGTGRQLDTQYF; CDR3nt: TGTGCCAGCAGCTTAGGGACAGGGCGTCAATTGGATACGCAGTATTTT
abundance: NA; v_gene: TRBV27; j_gene: TRBJ2-1; d_gene: TRBD2; CDR3aa: CASSFLAGGLNEQFF; CDR3nt: TGTGCCAGCAGTTTCCTAGCGGGGGGGCTAAATGAGCAGTTCTTC
abundance: NA; v_gene: TRBV28; j_gene: TRBJ2-5; d_gene: NA; CDR3aa: CASSLMRGIPETQYF; CDR3nt: TGTGCCAGCAGTTTAATGCGGGGCATTCCAGAGACCCAGTACTTC
abundance: NA; v_gene: TRBV7-2; j_gene: TRBJ1-1; d_gene: TRBD1; CDR3aa: CASSPEGARNTEAFF; CDR3nt: TGTGCCAGCAGCCCAGAGGGGGCCAGGAACACTGAAGCTTTCTTT
abundance: NA; v_gene: TRBV7-8; j_gene: TRBJ1-2; d_gene: NA; CDR3aa: CASSFSRGGGYTF; CDR3nt: TGTGCCAGCAGCTTTTCAAGGGGTGGAGGCTACACCTTC
abundance: NA; v_gene: TRBV7-9; j_gene: TRBJ2-7; d_gene: NA; CDR3aa: CASSLGSPPYEQYF; CDR3nt: TGTGCCAGCAGCTTAGGGAGTCCGCCCTACGAGCAGTACTTC
abundance: NA; v_gene: TRBV5-6; j_gene: TRBJ1-5; d_gene: TRBD1; CDR3aa: CASSLGGQVLGPQHF; CDR3nt: TGTGCCAGCAGCTTGGGCGGACAGGTCCTAGGGCCCCAGCATTTT
abundance: NA; v_gene: TRBV19; j_gene: TRBJ1-2; d_gene: NA; CDR3aa: CASIDNRVRYGYTF; CDR3nt: TGTGCCAGTATCGACAACAGGGTTCGGTATGGCTACACCTTC
abundance: NA; v_gene: TRBV9; j_gene: TRBJ1-2; d_gene: NA; CDR3aa: CASSVAMGGYGYTF; CDR3nt: TGTGCCAGCAGCGTAGCTATGGGGGGCTATGGCTACACCTTC
abundance: NA; v_gene: TRBV15; j_gene: TRBJ1-1; d_gene: TRBD1; CDR3aa: CATTTGTKGLATEAFF; CDR3nt: TGTGCCACCACGACAGGGACTAAGGGGTTGGCCACTGAAGCTTTCTTT
abundance: NA; v_gene: TRBV9; j_gene: TRBJ1-1; d_gene: TRBD1; CDR3aa: CASSAGGGTEAFF; CDR3nt: TGTGCCAGCAGCGCAGGGGGGGGTACCGAAGCTTTCTTT
abundance: NA; v_gene: TRBV6-1; j_gene: TRBJ2-2; d_gene: TRBD2; CDR3aa: CASSERGETGELFF; CDR3nt: TGTGCCAGCAGCGAGCGGGGGGAGACCGGGGAGCTGTTTTTT
abundance: NA; v_gene: TRBV6-6; j_gene: TRBJ1-4; d_gene: NA; CDR3aa: CASSYSNGRKGEKLFF; CDR3nt: TGTGCCAGCAGTTACTCGAATGGGCGAAAGGGTGAAAAACTGTTTTTT
abundance: NA; v_gene: TRBV19; j_gene: TRBJ1-5; d_gene: TRBD1; CDR3aa: CASREGQGVQPQHF; CDR3nt: TGTGCCAGTAGGGAAGGACAGGGGGTCCAGCCCCAGCATTTT
abundance: NA; v_gene: TRBV3-1/TRBV3-2; j_gene: TRBJ2-7; d_gene: TRBD1; CDR3aa: CASSRSNPGTGGYEQYF; CDR3nt: TGTGCCAGCAGCCGCTCCAATCCCGGGACAGGGGGCTACGAGCAGTACTTC
abundance: once; v_gene: TRBV21-1; j_gene: TRBJ1-2; d_gene: NA; CDR3aa: CASSKAPRGDYGYTF; CDR3nt: TGTGCCAGCAGCAAAGCGCCCAGGGGGGACTATGGCTACACCTTC
abundance: once; v_gene: TRBV2; j_gene: TRBJ1-2; d_gene: TRBD1; CDR3aa: CASSPDRGTYGYTF; CDR3nt: TGTGCCAGCAGTCCGGACAGGGGGACCTATGGCTACACCTTC
abundance: once; v_gene: TRBV13; j_gene: TRBJ1-2; d_gene: NA; CDR3aa: CASSLGAGANYGYTF; CDR3nt: TGTGCCAGCAGCTTAGGGGCAGGGGCCAACTATGGCTACACCTTC
abundance: NA; v_gene: TRBV6-5; j_gene: TRBJ2-2; d_gene: TRBD1; CDR3aa: CATRTGGFGELFF; CDR3nt: TGTGCCACGCGGACAGGGGGCTTCGGGGAGCTGTTTTTT
abundance: NA; v_gene: TRBV5-4; j_gene: TRBJ2-1; d_gene: NA; CDR3aa: CASSLSWRGEGQFF; CDR3nt: TGTGCCAGCAGCTTAAGCTGGAGGGGCGAGGGTCAGTTCTTC
abundance: NA; v_gene: TRBV7-2; j_gene: TRBJ2-5; d_gene: TRBD2; CDR3aa: CASTPFGGEETQYF; CDR3nt: TGTGCCAGCACCCCCTTTGGGGGGGAGGAGACCCAGTACTTC
abundance: NA; v_gene: TRBV7-6; j_gene: TRBJ1-3; d_gene: NA; CDR3aa: CASSLAAQLSSGNTIYF; CDR3nt: TGTGCCAGCAGCTTAGCGGCCCAGCTCAGCTCTGGAAACACCATATATTTT
abundance: NA; v_gene: TRBV5-6; j_gene: TRBJ2-7; d_gene: NA; CDR3aa: CASSLVGYEQYF; CDR3nt: TGTGCCAGCAGCTTGGTCGGCTACGAGCAGTACTTC
abundance: NA; v_gene: TRBV3-1/TRBV3-2; j_gene: TRBJ2-7; d_gene: NA; CDR3aa: CASSRGGTYEQYF; CDR3nt: TGTGCCAGCAGCCGGGGCGGGACGTACGAGCAGTACTTC
abundance: once; v_gene: TRBV7-9; j_gene: TRBJ1-2; d_gene: NA; CDR3aa: CASSSGPESYGYTF; CDR3nt: TGTGCCAGCAGCTCCGGACCGGAATCCTATGGCTACACCTTC
abundance: NA; v_gene: TRBV5-1; j_gene: TRBJ1-6; d_gene: NA; CDR3aa: CASSLGGQGNSPLHF; CDR3nt: TGCGCCAGCAGCTTGGGTGGTCAGGGGAATTCACCCCTCCACTTT